The 31 T cell receptor beta chains below come from one sample, sequenced in a study of T cells in localized non-small cell lung cancer. Generated by immunoSEQ multiplex PCR, the TCRdb table keeps only in-frame clones and is missing some. The table has 15,000 to 20,000 clones, about 90% seen once. Material: peripheral blood mononuclear cells, obtained before any cancer treatment. These receptors were collected from a woman aged 35 to 70 with stage III lung adenocarcinoma.

CDR3 loop: CASSGADRYEQYF. The CDR3 region has the DNA TGTGCCAGCAGTGGGGCGGACAGGTACGAGCAGTACTTC. The chain recombines TRBV6-1 with TRBJ2-7, with 7 bases that match TRBD1. The germline V gene has CDR1 MNHNS and CDR2 SASEGT. This CDR3 region has 13 residues. Germline trimming cut 4 bases from V and 4 bases from J; bases unmatched to any gene: 4.

The chain uses TRBV7-2 and TRBJ1-5, with TRBD1 matching over 12 bases. Losses at the gene ends were 6 bases for V and 7 bases for J; bases not matched to a gene: 4. The CDR3 is 14 amino acids. From germline, CDR1 is SGHTA and CDR2 FQGNSA. The CDR3 region is CASSLGQGAQPQHF. DNA for the CDR3: TGTGCCAGCAGTTTGGGACAGGGGGCCCAGCCCCAGCATTTT.

The chain is built from TRBV9 and TRBJ1-6, with D possibly TRBD1 on 5 matching bases. With 0 bases removed from V and 5 bases from J, the gap between germline ends came to 6 bases. Germline CDR1 and CDR2: SGDLS and YYNGEE. The CDR3 runs to 14 residues. CDR3 in amino acids: CASSVEGDNSPLHF. For the CDR3, the DNA is TGTGCCAGCAGCGTAGAAGGGGATAATTCACCCCTCCACTTT.

V usage is TRBV7-9 and J usage is TRBJ2-5; 8 positions agree with TRBD1. This CDR3 has 14 residues. V gave up 8 bases and J gave up 1 base; unmatched junction bases: 6. Per germline, CDR1 SEHNR and CDR2 FQNEAQ (reference sequence). CDR3 amino acids: CASVRDRGQETQYF. CDR3 bases: TGTGCCAGCGTTCGAGACAGGGGCCAAGAGACCCAGTACTTC.

This sequence joins TRBV30 and TRBJ2-7, with a weak D call TRBD2 (6 bases). Trimming shortened V by 3 bases and J by 0 bases, and 12 bases separated the two germline ends. The CDR3 is 14 residues long. Germline V gene data show CDR1 as GTSNPN and CDR2 as SVGIG (reference sequence). The CDR3 sequence is CAWRRSSGSYEQYF. DNA for the CDR3: TGTGCCTGGAGAAGAAGTAGCGGCTCCTACGAGCAGTACTTC.

Here the CDR3 reads CASSPEDQPQHF. The CDR3 bases are TGTGCCAGCAGTCCAGAAGATCAGCCCCAGCATTTT. This chain uses TRBV6-5 with TRBJ1-5; D is unclear. The CDR3 has 12 amino acids. Germline V gives CDR1 MNHEY, CDR2 SVGAGI. V lost 5 bases to trimming and J lost 5 bases, with 7 bases between them.

The chain uses TRBV15 and TRBJ2-5; a weak D match, TRBD1 (5 bases). CDR1 LNHNV and CDR2 YYDKDF come from the germline V gene (reference sequence). Trimming took 0 bases from V and 6 from J, leaving 17 bases between them. This CDR3 contains 16 residues. The CDR3 sequence: CATSREASGRVKTQYF. In DNA form, the CDR3 reads TGTGCCACCAGCAGAGAGGCCTCTGGCAGGGTGAAGACCCAGTACTTC.

Here the CDR3 reads CASFPGRVGEQFF. DNA for the CDR3: TGTGCCAGCTTCCCGGGACGGGTGGGTGAGCAGTTCTTC. The rearrangement links TRBV7-2 to TRBJ2-1; D may correspond to TRBD1 or TRBD2 (5 bases each). V lost 8 bases to trimming and J lost 9 bases, with 17 bases between them. Per the germline V gene, CDR1 is SGHTA and CDR2 is FQGNSA. The CDR3 sequence is 13 residues long.

The CDR3 region is CASSRASGKSTDTQYF. The CDR3 DNA is TGTGCCAGCAGTCGAGCTAGCGGGAAGAGCACAGATACGCAGTATTTT. The rearrangement links TRBV25-1 to TRBJ2-3; 9 bases agree with TRBD2. The germline V gene has CDR1 MGHDK and CDR2 SYGVNS. V lost 5 bases to trimming and J lost 0 bases; unmatched junction nucleotides: 6. The CDR3 covers 16 residues.

The rearrangement joins TRBV7-6 to TRBJ2-7; 16 bases align to TRBD2. The CDR3 has 16 amino acids. Germline V gene lookup returns CDR1 SGHVS and CDR2 FNYEAQ. The V and J ends lost 5 bases and 6 bases, in that order; junction bases with no gene match: 7. CDR3 amino acids: CASSPGLAGGRGEQYF. DNA of the CDR3: TGTGCCAGCAGCCCGGGACTAGCGGGAGGGCGGGGCGAGCAGTACTTC.

The chain has TRBV23-1 and TRBJ2-7; a possible D gene is TRBD1 (6 bases). TRBV23-1 qualifies as an ORF whose function is uncertain. Trimming took 8 bases from V and 6 from J, leaving 8 bases between them. CDR3 length equals 10 residues. The CDR3 bases are TGCGCCAGCGGGGGCGGCGAGCAGTACTTC. Encoded protein: CASGGGEQYF.

The chain carries TRBV28 and TRBJ1-1; 9 bases match TRBD1. Germline V lookup: CDR1 MDHEN, CDR2 SYDVKM. V lost 5 bases to trimming and J lost 5 bases; unmatched junction nucleotides: 6. The CDR3 covers 14 residues. The CDR3 loop is CASSLQGAWTEAFF. The CDR3 bases are TGTGCCAGCAGTCTACAGGGGGCTTGGACTGAAGCTTTCTTT.

This clone was observed a handful of times. This sequence joins TRBV6-1 and TRBJ1-1, with D maybe TRBD1 (5 bases). From germline, CDR1 is MNHNS and CDR2 SASEGT. V was clipped by 3 bases and J by 11 bases, with 13 bases between them. The CDR3 loop spans 12 amino acids. The CDR3, as DNA: TGTGCCAGCAGTGAGGGTGTGGGACGTGCTTTCTTT. This gives the protein CASSEGVGRAFF.

The chain joins TRBV14 to TRBJ1-1; D not certain. This CDR3 spans 13 amino acids. Between the trimmed V and J ends, which lost 0 bases and 5 bases, there was a span of 7 bases. Germline lookup yields CDR1 SGHDN and CDR2 FVKESK. CDR3 loop: CASSQDSVTEAFF. The DNA of the CDR3 is TGTGCCAGCAGCCAAGATAGTGTGACTGAAGCTTTCTTT.

V usage is TRBV2 and J usage is TRBJ2-2; D is unclear. V was pared by 1 base and J by 3 bases, with 0 bases between. CDR1 and CDR2 from the germline V gene are SNHLY and FYNNEI. The CDR3 extends over 12 amino acids. The CDR3 loop is CASSEDTGELFF. CDR3 sequence (DNA): TGTGCCAGCAGTGAAGACACCGGGGAGCTGTTTTTT.

V usage is TRBV11-2 and J usage is TRBJ2-1, with 7 positions matching TRBD1. This CDR3 region has 16 residues. Looked up from germline, CDR1 is SGHAT and CDR2 is FQNNGV. J was trimmed by 1 base and V by 5 bases; bases with no gene match: 8. The CDR3 spells CASSPTGTVSYNEQFF. DNA of the CDR3: TGTGCCAGCAGCCCTACCGGGACAGTTTCCTACAATGAGCAGTTCTTC.

The chain employs TRBV2 and TRBJ2-4; 9 bases align to TRBD1. The length of the CDR3 is 13 residues. V gave up 6 bases and J gave up 7 bases; unmatched junction bases: 4. Germline values: CDR1 SNHLY, CDR2 FYNNEI. For the CDR3, the DNA is TGTGCCAGCAGCGCCGGGACAGGGAACATTCAGTACTTC. Residues: CASSAGTGNIQYF. The entire variable domain, with the rest obtained from reference TRBV2 and TRBJ2-4, is as follows: EPEVTQTPSHQVTQMGQEVILRCVPISNHLYFYWYRQILGQKVEFLVSFYNNEISEKSEIFDDQFSVERPDGSNFTLKIRSTKLEDSAMYFCASSAGTGNIQYFGAGTRLSVL.

V and J are TRBV15 and TRBJ1-2; D gene unclear. Germline V gene lookup returns CDR1 LNHNV and CDR2 YYDKDF (reference sequence). This CDR3 is 14 amino acids long. V lost 0 bases to trimming and J lost 5 bases, with 10 bases between them. The chain's CDR3 is CATSRDRGGYGYTF. The CDR3 DNA follows: TGTGCCACCAGCAGAGATCGAGGCGGATATGGCTACACCTTC.

This clone was detected once. The chain links TRBV6-1 to TRBJ1-2; D is undetermined. The V end was cut by 2 bases, the J end by 7 bases, with 17 bases between. The CDR3 is made up of 15 amino acids. CDR1 and CDR2 from the germline V gene are MNHNS and SASEGT. The CDR3 loop reads CASSEIVDGRGGYTF. The CDR3 nucleotides read TGTGCCAGCAGTGAAATCGTTGATGGACGTGGTGGCTACACCTTC.

This clone appeared a single time. The V and J genes are TRBV19 and TRBJ1-4; D unclear. The CDR3 is made up of 13 amino acids. The germline V gene has CDR1 LNHDA and CDR2 SQIVND (reference sequence). V was trimmed by 9 bases and J by 3 bases, leaving 11 bases between them. The CDR3 bases are TGTGCCAGCCGACTCGGGGCTAATGAAAAACTGTTTTTT. Translated, it gives CASRLGANEKLFF.

The J gene is TRBJ2-5, the V gene TRBV7-8, with 11 positions matching TRBD1. The CDR3 loop spans 16 amino acids. J gave up 4 bases and V 4 bases, and 8 bases lay outside the gene matches. Germline V CDR1 and CDR2: SGHVS, FQNEAQ. The CDR3 DNA reads TGTGCCAGCAGCTATAACCGGGACAGGGGGTTAGAGACCCAGTACTTC. It codes for CASSYNRDRGLETQYF.

CDR3 protein: CATSGPGETQYF. As DNA, the CDR3 is TGTGCCACCAGCGGCCCCGGAGAGACCCAGTACTTC. The chain couples TRBV15 to TRBJ2-5; D is unclear. Germline CDR1 LNHNV, CDR2 YYDKDF (reference sequence). Trimming took off 5 bases at V and 4 bases at J, with 8 bases between the two ends. The CDR3 extends over 12 amino acids.

In this sample, this clone turned up once. The V and J genes are TRBV30 and TRBJ1-2, with unresolved D. CDR3 length: 14 amino acids. The germline gives CDR1 GTSNPN, CDR2 SVGIG (reference sequence). The V gene lost 0 bases and the J gene lost 2 bases, with 10 bases spanning the gap. CDR3 region: CAWSVRGGNYGYTF. CDR3 DNA sequence: TGTGCCTGGAGTGTACGCGGAGGGAACTATGGCTACACCTTC. Filled out from reference TRBV30 and TRBJ1-2, the complete variable domain reads SQTIHQWPATLVQPVGSPLSLECTVEGTSNPNLYWYRQAAGRGLQLLFYSVGIGQISSEVPQNLSASRPQDRQFILSSKKLLLSDSGFYLCAWSVRGGNYGYTFGSGTRLTVV.

This chain uses TRBV2 with TRBJ2-2, with TRBD1 identical over 7 bases. The CDR3 consists of 12 residues. J gave up 6 bases and V 6 bases, and 1 base lay outside the gene matches. The germline gives CDR1 SNHLY, CDR2 FYNNEI. In DNA form, the CDR3 reads TGTGCCAGCAGGACAGGGCCCGGGGAGCTGTTTTTT. Amino acid sequence: CASRTGPGELFF.

This chain links TRBV27 with TRBJ1-6; D gene unclear. Germline V gives CDR1 MNHEY, CDR2 SMNVEV (reference sequence). Trimming pared 3 bases from V and 0 bases from J, leaving 18 bases between. The CDR3 runs to 19 residues. Here the CDR3 reads CASSLNSRVGSSYNSPLHF. CDR3 DNA: TGTGCCAGCAGTTTGAATTCGAGGGTGGGGAGCTCCTATAATTCACCCCTCCACTTT.

In this sample, this clone turned up once. CDR3 DNA: TGTGCCAGCTCACCGTTACAGGGGGAGGTCGGCACTGAAGCTTTCTTT. This codes for CASSPLQGEVGTEAFF. The chain combines TRBV18 with TRBJ1-1, with TRBD1 matching 8 bases. The CDR3 has 16 residues. From germline, CDR1 is KGHSH and CDR2 LQKENI. Germline trimming cut 3 bases from V and 4 bases from J; bases unmatched to any gene: 10.

The V gene is TRBV7-9, the J gene TRBJ2-3; 11 bases line up with TRBD2. CDR3 length: 16 residues. V lost 1 base and J lost 0; bases outside the gene matches: 0. CDR1 is SEHNR, CDR2 FQNEAQ, per germline (reference sequence). The CDR3 reads CASSLGTSGSTDTQYF. In DNA, the CDR3 is TGTGCCAGCAGCTTAGGGACTAGCGGGAGCACAGATACGCAGTATTTT.

V and J are TRBV5-1 and TRBJ1-6; no definite D call. V lost 4 bases, J lost 9 bases, and 11 bases lay in between. This CDR3 is 13 amino acids long. Per germline, CDR1 SGHRS and CDR2 YFSETQ. The CDR3 sequence: CASSSISSSPLHF. As DNA, the CDR3 is TGCGCCAGCAGCAGCATCAGCTCTTCACCCCTCCACTTT. Supplemented by reference TRBV5-1 and TRBJ1-6, the full variable domain reads KAGVTQTPRYLIKTRGQQVTLSCSPISGHRSVSWYQQTPGQGLQFLFEYFSETQRNKGNFPGRFSGRQFSNSRSEMNVSTLELGDSALYLCASSSISSSPLHFGNGTRLTVT.

In regard to this clone: Germline and junction disagree at one end, which may indicate a read error. The chain carries TRBV2 and TRBJ1-1; TRBD1 matches 10 bases. The CDR3 is 14 residues long. Germline loops: CDR1 SNHLY, CDR2 FYNNEI. The CDR3 loop reads CASTEGTGETEAFF. In nucleotides, the CDR3 is TGTGCCAGCACTGAAGGGACAGGGGAGACTGAAGCTTTCTTT.

The chain combines TRBV7-8 with TRBJ1-2, with 7 bases identical to TRBD1. From germline, CDR1 is SGHVS and CDR2 FQNEAQ. CDR3 length: 14 residues. Losses at the gene ends were 5 bases for V and 4 bases for J; bases not matched to a gene: 7. The CDR3 nucleotides read TGTGCCAGCAGCGAAGGACAGGCAACCTATGGCTACACCTTC. This codes for CASSEGQATYGYTF.

This clone has only a few counts. V gene TRBV9 combines with J gene TRBJ2-6, with no clear D. This CDR3 spans 13 amino acids. V was shortened by 6 bases and J by 0 bases, with 4 bases between the two germline ends. Germline CDR1 reads SGDLS; CDR2 reads YYNGEE. The CDR3 coding sequence is TGTGCCAGCAAAAGCTCTGGGGCCAACGTCCTGACTTTC. This sequence encodes CASKSSGANVLTF.